Sequencing of this T cell receptor (beta chain) was carried out in a study of T-cell memory formation after mild COVID-19. Using its own MiXCR run on the 5' RACE reads, TCRdb lists one record per CDR3 protein. The sample records about 290,000 distinct CDR3 sequences, roughly 15% being singletons. Germline V CDR1 and CDR2: SGHVS, FQNEAQ. CDR3 length equals 15 residues. Germline trimming cut 4 bases from V and 9 bases from J; bases unmatched to any gene: 5. The sample taken for sequencing was PBMCs or a T cell subset sorted from them (not recorded which). This TCR derives from a man younger than 30 who had mild COVID-19 (a few samples of this study predate the infection). Cell type and time point are not known. The chain links TRBV7-8 to TRBJ2-3; 15 bases match TRBD2. CDR3 amino acids: CASSSGTSGGKTQYF. The CDR3 DNA is TGTGCCAGCAGCTCCGGGACTAGCGGGGGGAAGACGCAGTATTTT.